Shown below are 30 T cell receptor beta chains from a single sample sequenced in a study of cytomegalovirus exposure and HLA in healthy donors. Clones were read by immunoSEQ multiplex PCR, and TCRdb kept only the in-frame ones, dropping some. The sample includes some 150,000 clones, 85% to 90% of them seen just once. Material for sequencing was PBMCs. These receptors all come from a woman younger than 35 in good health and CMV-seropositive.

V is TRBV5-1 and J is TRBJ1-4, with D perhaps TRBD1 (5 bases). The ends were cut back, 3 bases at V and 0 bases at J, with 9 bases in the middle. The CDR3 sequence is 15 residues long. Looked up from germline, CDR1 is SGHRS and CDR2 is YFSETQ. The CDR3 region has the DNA TGCGCCAGCAGCTGGGGGGATGCAACTAATGAAAAACTGTTTTTT. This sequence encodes CASSWGDATNEKLFF.

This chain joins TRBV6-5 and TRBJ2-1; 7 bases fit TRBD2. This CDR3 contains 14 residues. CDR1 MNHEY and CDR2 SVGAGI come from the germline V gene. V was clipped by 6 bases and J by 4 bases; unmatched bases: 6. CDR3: CASRATSRYNEQFF. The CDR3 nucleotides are TGTGCCAGCAGGGCGACTAGCAGATACAATGAGCAGTTCTTC.

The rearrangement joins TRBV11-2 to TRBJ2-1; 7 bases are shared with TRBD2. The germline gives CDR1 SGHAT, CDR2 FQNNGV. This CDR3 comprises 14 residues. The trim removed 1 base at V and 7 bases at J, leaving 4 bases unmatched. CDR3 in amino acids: CASSLGPGGNEQFF. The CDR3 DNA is TGTGCCAGCAGCTTAGGGCCCGGGGGGAATGAGCAGTTCTTC.

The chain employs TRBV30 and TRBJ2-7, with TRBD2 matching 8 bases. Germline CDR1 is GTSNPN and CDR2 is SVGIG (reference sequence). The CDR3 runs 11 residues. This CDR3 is CGISGVYEQYF. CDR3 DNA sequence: TGTGGGATTAGCGGGGTATACGAGCAGTACTTC.

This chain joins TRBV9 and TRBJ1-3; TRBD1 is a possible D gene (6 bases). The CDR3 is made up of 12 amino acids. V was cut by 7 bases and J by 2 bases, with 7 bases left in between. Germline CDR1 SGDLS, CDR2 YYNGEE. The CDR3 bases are TGTGCCAGCGGGGGCACTGGAAACACCATATATTTT. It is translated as CASGGTGNTIYF.

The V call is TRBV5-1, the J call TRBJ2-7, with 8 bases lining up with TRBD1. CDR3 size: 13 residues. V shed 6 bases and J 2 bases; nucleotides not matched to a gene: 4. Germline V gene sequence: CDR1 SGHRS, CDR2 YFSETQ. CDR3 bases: TGCGCCAGCACGGGACAGGAGACCTACGAGCAGTACTTC. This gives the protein CASTGQETYEQYF.

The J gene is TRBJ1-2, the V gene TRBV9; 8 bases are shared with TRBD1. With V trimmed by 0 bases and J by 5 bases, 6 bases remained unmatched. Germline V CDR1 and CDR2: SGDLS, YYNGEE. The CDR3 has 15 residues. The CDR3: CASSVESGGDYGYTF. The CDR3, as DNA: TGTGCCAGCAGCGTAGAGTCAGGGGGCGATTATGGCTACACCTTC.

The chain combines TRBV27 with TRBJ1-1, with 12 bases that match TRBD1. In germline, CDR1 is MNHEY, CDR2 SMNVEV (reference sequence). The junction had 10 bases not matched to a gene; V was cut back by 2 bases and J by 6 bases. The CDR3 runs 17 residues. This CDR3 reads CASSLRGTGTGGPEAFF. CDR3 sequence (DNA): TGTGCCAGCAGTTTACGGGGTACCGGGACAGGGGGCCCTGAAGCTTTCTTT.

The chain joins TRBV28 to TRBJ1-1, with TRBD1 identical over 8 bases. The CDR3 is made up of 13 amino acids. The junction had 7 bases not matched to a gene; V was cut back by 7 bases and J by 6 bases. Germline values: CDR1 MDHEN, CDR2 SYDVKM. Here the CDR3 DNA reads TGTGCCAGCACCCTGACAGGGGATCCTGAAGCTTTCTTT. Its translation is CASTLTGDPEAFF. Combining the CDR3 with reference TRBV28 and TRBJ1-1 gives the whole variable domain DVKVTQSSRYLVKRTGEKVFLECVQDMDHENMFWYRQDPGLGLRLIYFSYDVKMKEKGDIPEGYSVSREKKERFSLILESASTNQTSMYLCASTLTGDPEAFFGQGTRLTVV.

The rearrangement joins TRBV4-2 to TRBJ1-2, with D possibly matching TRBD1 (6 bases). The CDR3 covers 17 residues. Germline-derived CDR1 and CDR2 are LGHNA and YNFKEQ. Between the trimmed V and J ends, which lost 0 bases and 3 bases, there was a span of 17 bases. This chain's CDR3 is CASSQDWSRGRDYGYTF. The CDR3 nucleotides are TGTGCCAGCAGCCAAGATTGGTCCAGGGGTAGGGACTATGGCTACACCTTC.

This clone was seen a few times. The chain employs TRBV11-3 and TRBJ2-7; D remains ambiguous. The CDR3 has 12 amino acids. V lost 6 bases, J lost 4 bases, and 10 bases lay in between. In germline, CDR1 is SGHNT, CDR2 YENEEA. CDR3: CASRADSYEQYF. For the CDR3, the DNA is TGTGCCAGCAGGGCGGATTCTTACGAGCAGTACTTC. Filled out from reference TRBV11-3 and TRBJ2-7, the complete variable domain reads EAGVVQSPRYKIIEKKQPVAFWCNPISGHNTLYWYLQNLGQGPELLIRYENEEAVDDSQLPKDRFSAERLKGVDSTLKIQPAELGDSAVYLCASRADSYEQYFGPGTRLTVT.

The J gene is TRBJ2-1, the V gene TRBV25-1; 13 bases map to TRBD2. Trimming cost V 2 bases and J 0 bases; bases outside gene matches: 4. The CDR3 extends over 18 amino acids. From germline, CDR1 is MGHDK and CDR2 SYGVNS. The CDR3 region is CASSERTSGRFSYNEQFF. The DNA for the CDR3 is TGTGCCAGCAGTGAAAGGACTAGCGGGAGATTCTCCTACAATGAGCAGTTCTTC.

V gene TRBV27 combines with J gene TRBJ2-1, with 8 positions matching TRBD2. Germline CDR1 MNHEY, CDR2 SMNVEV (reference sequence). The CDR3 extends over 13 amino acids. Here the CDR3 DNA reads TGTACCAAGGGCGGGAGGTCCTACAATGAGCAGTTCTTC. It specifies CTKGGRSYNEQFF.

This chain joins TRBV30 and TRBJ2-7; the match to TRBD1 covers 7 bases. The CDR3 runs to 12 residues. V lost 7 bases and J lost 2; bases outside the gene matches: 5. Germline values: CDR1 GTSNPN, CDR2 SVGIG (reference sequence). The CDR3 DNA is TGTGCCTCCGACAGGGAAACCTACGAGCAGTACTTC. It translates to CASDRETYEQYF.

The CDR3 nucleotides are TGTGCCAGCAAACAGGGGGCGCGGCAGCCCCAGCATTTT. Amino acids: CASKQGARQPQHF. The chain carries TRBV6-5 and TRBJ1-5, with 9 positions matching TRBD1. The CDR3 spans 13 residues. CDR1 and CDR2 (germline): MNHEY, SVGAGI. Trimming cost V 7 bases and J 7 bases; bases outside gene matches: 5.

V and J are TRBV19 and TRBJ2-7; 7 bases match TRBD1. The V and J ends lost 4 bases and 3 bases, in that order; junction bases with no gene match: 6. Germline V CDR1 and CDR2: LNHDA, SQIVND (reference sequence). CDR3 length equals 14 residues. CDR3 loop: CASSNPGQNYEQYF. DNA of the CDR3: TGTGCCAGTAGTAACCCGGGACAGAACTACGAGCAGTACTTC.

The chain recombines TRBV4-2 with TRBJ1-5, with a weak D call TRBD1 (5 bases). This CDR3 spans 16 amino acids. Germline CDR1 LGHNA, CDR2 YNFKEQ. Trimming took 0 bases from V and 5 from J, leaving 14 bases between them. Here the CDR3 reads CASSQEYSGWDQPQHF. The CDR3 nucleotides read TGTGCCAGCAGCCAAGAATACTCAGGGTGGGATCAGCCCCAGCATTTT.

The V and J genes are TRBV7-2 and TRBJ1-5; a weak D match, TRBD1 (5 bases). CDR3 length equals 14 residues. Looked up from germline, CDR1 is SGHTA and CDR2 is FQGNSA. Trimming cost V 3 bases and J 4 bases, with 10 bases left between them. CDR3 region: CASSLTAANQPQHF. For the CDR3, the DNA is TGTGCCAGCAGCTTGACAGCAGCGAATCAGCCCCAGCATTTT.

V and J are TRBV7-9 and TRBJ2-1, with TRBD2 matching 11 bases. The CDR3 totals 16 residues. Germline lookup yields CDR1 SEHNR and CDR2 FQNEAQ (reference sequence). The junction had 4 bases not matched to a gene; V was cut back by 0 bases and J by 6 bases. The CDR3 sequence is CASSLARGTSGNEQFF. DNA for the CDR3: TGTGCCAGCAGCTTAGCGAGGGGGACTAGCGGCAATGAGCAGTTCTTC. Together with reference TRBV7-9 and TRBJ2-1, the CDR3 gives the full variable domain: DTGVSQNPRHKITKRGQNVTFRCDPISEHNRLYWYRQTLGQGPEFLTYFQNEAQLEKSRLLSDRFSAERPKGSFSTLEIQRTEQGDSAMYLCASSLARGTSGNEQFFGPGTRLTVL.

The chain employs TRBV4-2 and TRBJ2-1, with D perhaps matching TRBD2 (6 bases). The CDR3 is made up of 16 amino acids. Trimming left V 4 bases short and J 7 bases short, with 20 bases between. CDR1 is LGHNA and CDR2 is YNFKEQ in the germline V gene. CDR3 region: CASSPGGVQELNEQFF. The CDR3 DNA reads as TGTGCCAGCAGCCCCGGAGGGGTTCAGGAGTTAAATGAGCAGTTCTTC.

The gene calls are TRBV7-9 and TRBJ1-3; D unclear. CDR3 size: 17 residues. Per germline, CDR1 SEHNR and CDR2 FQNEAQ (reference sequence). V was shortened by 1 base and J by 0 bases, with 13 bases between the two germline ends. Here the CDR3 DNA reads TGTGCCAGCAGCTTAGATTTTCAGGCCGTCTCTGGAAACACCATATATTTT. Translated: CASSLDFQAVSGNTIYF. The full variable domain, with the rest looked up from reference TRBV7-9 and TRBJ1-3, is DTGVSQNPRHKITKRGQNVTFRCDPISEHNRLYWYRQTLGQGPEFLTYFQNEAQLEKSRLLSDRFSAERPKGSFSTLEIQRTEQGDSAMYLCASSLDFQAVSGNTIYFGEGSWLTVV.

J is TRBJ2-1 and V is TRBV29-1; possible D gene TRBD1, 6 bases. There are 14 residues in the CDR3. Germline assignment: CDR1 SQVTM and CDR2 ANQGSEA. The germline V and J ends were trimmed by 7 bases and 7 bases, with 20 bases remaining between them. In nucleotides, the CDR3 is TGCAGCGCCCCGGACAGTACAAGATATAATGAGCAGTTCTTC. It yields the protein CSAPDSTRYNEQFF.

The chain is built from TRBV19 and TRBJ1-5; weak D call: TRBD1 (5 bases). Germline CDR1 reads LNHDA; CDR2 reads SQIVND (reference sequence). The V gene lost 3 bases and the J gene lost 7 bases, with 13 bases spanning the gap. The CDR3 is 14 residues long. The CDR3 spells CASSITREGQPQHF. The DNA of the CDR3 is TGTGCCAGTAGTATTACCCGGGAGGGGCAGCCCCAGCATTTT.

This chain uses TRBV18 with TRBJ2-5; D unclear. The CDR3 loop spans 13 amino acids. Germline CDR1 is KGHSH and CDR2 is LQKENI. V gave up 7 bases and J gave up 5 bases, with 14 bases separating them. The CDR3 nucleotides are TGTGCCAGCTTCCGAGATCCTAGTGAGACCCAGTACTTC. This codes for CASFRDPSETQYF.

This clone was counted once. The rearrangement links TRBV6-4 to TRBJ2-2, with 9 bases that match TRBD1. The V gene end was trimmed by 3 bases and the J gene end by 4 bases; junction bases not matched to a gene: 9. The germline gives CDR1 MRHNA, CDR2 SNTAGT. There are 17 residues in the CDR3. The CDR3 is CASSETVDRGVTGELFF. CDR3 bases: TGTGCCAGCAGTGAAACCGTTGACAGGGGGGTCACCGGGGAGCTGTTTTTT.

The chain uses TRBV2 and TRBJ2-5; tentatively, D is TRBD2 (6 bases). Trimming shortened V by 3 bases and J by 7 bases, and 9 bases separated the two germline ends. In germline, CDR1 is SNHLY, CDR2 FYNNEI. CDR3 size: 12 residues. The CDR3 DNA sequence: TGTGCCAGCAGTGATGTGGGGGGGACCCAGTACTTC. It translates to CASSDVGGTQYF.

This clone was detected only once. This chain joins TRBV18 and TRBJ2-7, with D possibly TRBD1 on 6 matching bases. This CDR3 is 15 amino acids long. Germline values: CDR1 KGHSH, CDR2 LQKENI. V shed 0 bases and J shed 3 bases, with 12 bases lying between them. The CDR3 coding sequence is TGTGCCAGCTCACCACCCGTCGCAGGGGTCTACGAGCAGTACTTC. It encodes CASSPPVAGVYEQYF. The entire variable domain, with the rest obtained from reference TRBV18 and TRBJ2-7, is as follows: NAGVMQNPRHLVRRRGQEARLRCSPMKGHSHVYWYRQLPEEGLKFMVYLQKENIIDESGMPKERFSAEFPKEGPSILRIQQVVRGDSAAYFCASSPPVAGVYEQYFGPGTRLTVT.

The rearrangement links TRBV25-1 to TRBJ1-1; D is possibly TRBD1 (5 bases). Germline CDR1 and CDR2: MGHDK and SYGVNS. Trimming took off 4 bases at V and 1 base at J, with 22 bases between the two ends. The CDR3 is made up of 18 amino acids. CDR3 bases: TGTGCCAGCAGTGCCGGTTCGGGGGACCTAAAAAAGAACACTGAAGCTTTCTTT. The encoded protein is CASSAGSGDLKKNTEAFF.

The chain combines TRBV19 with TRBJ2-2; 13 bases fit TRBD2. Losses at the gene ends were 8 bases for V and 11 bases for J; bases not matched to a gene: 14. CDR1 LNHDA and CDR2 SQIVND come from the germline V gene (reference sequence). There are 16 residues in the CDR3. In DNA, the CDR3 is TGTGCCAGTCGATTTTCCGGGACTAGCGGGGTGGGAGAGCTGTTTTTT. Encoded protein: CASRFSGTSGVGELFF.

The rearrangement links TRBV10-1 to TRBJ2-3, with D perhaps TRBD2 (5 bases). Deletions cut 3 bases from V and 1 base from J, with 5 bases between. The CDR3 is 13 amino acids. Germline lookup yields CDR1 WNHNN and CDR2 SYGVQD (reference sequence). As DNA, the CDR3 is TGCGCCAGCAGTGATAGCGGCACAGATACGCAGTATTTT. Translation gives CASSDSGTDTQYF.